The source of this T cell receptor beta chain is a study of T cell responses to AZD1222 COVID-19 vaccine. Study-level results: Seropositivity was recorded at baseline in only 5 or 6 AZD1222 recipients. Possibly, clonal diversity was underestimated; donors were largely white British and included more females.

This CDR3 is 14 amino acids long. Germline values: CDR1 SGDLS, CDR2 YYNGEE. With 0 bases clipped from V and 12 bases from J, the junction kept 5 bases outside the gene matches. Using immunoSEQ multiplex PCR, the repertoire was profiled, and TCRdb retains in-frame clones only, with some absent. Of some 150,000 clones listed, 82% are singletons. On this clone: The antigen remains unidentified.

Specimen: peripheral blood, collected on day 0 of MenACWY control vaccination. The receptor was derived from an adult in good health. The chain carries TRBV9 and TRBJ2-1; 11 positions agree with TRBD1. CDR3: CASSVEDRGPGQFF. As DNA, the CDR3 is TGTGCCAGCAGCGTAGAGGACAGGGGGCCCGGGCAGTTCTTC.